This T cell receptor (beta chain) is from a study of prognosis after radiotherapy for stage I lung cancer. The wider study: Radiotherapy: SBRT, 3 to 5 fractions, biologically effective dose at least 100 Gy. General observations from the study: Once stereotactic body radiation therapy had been given, unique TCR clone counts fell, with a median of 10,088 versus 6,861. There were reportedly differences in TRBV and TRBJ gene usage between patients with and without metastases.

At each of two time points, about 6 milliliters of venous blood were taken. Genomic DNA was subjected to two-round multiplex PCR for amplification of TCR beta CDR3. Used in first-round PCR were primers specific to each TRBV and TRBJ gene. TCRdb re-called the multiplex PCR reads through MiXCR, storing one row per CDR3 protein. This sample has over 20,000 distinct CDR3 sequences, with roughly 35% found just once. This CDR3 has 14 amino acids. The V end was cut by 0 bases, the J end by 6 bases, with 14 bases between. Per the germline V gene, CDR1 is GTSNPN and CDR2 is SVGIG (reference sequence). This clonotype was seen only a few times. The antigen remains undetermined.

This chain connects TRBV30 to TRBJ1-1; TRBD1 is a possible D gene (5 bases). The clonotype originates from a donor of 50 years or more with non-small cell lung cancer. Source: PBMCs, taken before or after stereotactic body radiation therapy (not recorded which). The CDR3 DNA reads TGTGCCTGGAGTGTACTGGGGGTATACGCTGAAGCTTTCTTT. It is translated as CAWSVLGVYAEAFF.